This TCR beta chain was retrieved from a study of T cells in Graves' hyperthyroidism and ophthalmopathy (dated by TCRdb to about 2019). Background for the entire study: Peripheral blood samples were taken at initial diagnosis, before any treatment was given. Whether ophthalmopathy could be predicted prospectively was tested in an independent validation cohort made up of roughly 19 hyperthyroidism patients plus 17 patients who later progressed to ophthalmopathy. The study also compared thyroid tissue and blood T-cell repertoires from 6 or 7 Graves' hyperthyroidism patients. TCR Vbeta CDR3 sequencing of approximately 140 peripheral blood samples (under 45 ophthalmopathy, over 70 hyperthyroidism and around 17 progressor patients) is reported in the paper. A discovery cohort of about 100 patients, 43 with Graves' ophthalmopathy and about 60 with stable Graves' hyperthyroidism, was used to find distinguishing TCR V-J signatures. The roughly 100 discovery patients were divided at random into training and test sets in a 7:3 ratio. Following sampling, methimazole starting at 30 mg daily was given to hyperthyroidism patients, and high-dose intravenous methylprednisolone was given to ophthalmopathy patients.

Concerning this clonotype: Its antigen remains undetermined. No clone much larger than this one lies a single base away; base qualities are absent.

Overall study outcomes, separate from this receptor: Sample size was not statistically predetermined, and investigators were not blinded to group allocation. During validation, the model predicted progression to ophthalmopathy a median of approximately six months ahead of onset, with roughly 65% sensitivity and 72.22% specificity. In cross-validation, a model built on a 13 V-J signature told ophthalmopathy apart from stable hyperthyroidism with roughly 87% sensitivity and about 81% specificity, and in testing the same model reached 80%/75%. Blood samples also contained most of the expanded thyroid clonotypes (frequency above 0.001), which suggests that blood repertoires may reflect thyroid immune responses.

Stable Graves' hyperthyroidism was defined as no progression to ophthalmopathy during 18 months of follow-up. Hyperthyroidism patients were aged 18 to 65 years and newly diagnosed, with disease duration of less than 2 months. The study excluded patients with uncontrolled infections, other autoimmune diseases, pregnancy or lactation. Diagnoses were based on clinical symptoms, serum thyroxine and TRAb, thyroid ultrasound and orbital computed tomography. PBMCs were isolated from about 9.2 ml of fresh peripheral blood by Ficoll-Paque density gradient centrifugation. Total RNA was extracted with Trizol reagent, and quality was checked on an Agilent 2100 Bioanalyzer. The TCR beta CDR3 regions were amplified from RNA transcripts. For the first round of RT-PCR on the TCR CDR3, the HTBI primer set was used together with the Qiagen OneStep RT-PCR kit. A second multiplex PCR round built the libraries, followed by size selection and purification. Sequencing of the libraries was done on an Illumina HiSeq2000 using paired-end 100 bp reads. As for the original processing: SOAPnuke was used to process the raw data, removing reads that contained adapters or uncalled bases, had a mean Phred below 15, or lacked an exact match to the constant primer or identifier. High-quality paired reads were merged with COPE v1.2.5, and unique nucleotide sequences were defined as clonotypes. MiTCR v1.1 was used to align the clonotypes against IMGT TRBV, TRBD and TRBJ reference segments. The analysis included only V-J combinations with a frequency above 0.0001, which together covered roughly 99% of the repertoires. The TCS score was defined as F50 (clonal expansion) divided by E x V (chaos), with BLOSUM62-based TCRdist calculated between CDR3 peptides within each V-J. Welch's t-statistics and random forest reduced several hundred V-J features to around 14, which were used in a naive Bayes classifier (R e1071). TCRdb applied fastp at Q25 and MiXCR to the public reads, then kept only in-frame beta chains. Rows merge per CDR3 protein into single entries with the most common DNA and genes. These V and J calls rely on TCRdb rather than the paper's analysis. The sample table holds approximately 480,000 distinct CDR3 sequences, of which more than 20% were seen once. The leading ten clones occupy 26% of the sample.

What was sequenced was blood. The clonotype comes from a young man with Graves' hyperthyroidism.

The sequenced DNA is TGTGCCTGGAGTCACCGGTACGAGCAGTACTTC. The resulting protein is CAWSHRYEQYF. Recombination connected TRBV30 to TRBJ2-7; a confident D gene designation cannot be given. V is clipped by 2 bases and J by 4 bases, and the sequence between their germline boundaries is 6 bases long. Inclusive of the bounding cysteine and phenylalanine, the CDR3 is 11 residues long. Of the read, only the CDR3 DNA is kept; its 33 bases are in frame from base 1. CDR1 and CDR2, per the germline V gene (reference sequence), are GTSNPN and SVGIG.